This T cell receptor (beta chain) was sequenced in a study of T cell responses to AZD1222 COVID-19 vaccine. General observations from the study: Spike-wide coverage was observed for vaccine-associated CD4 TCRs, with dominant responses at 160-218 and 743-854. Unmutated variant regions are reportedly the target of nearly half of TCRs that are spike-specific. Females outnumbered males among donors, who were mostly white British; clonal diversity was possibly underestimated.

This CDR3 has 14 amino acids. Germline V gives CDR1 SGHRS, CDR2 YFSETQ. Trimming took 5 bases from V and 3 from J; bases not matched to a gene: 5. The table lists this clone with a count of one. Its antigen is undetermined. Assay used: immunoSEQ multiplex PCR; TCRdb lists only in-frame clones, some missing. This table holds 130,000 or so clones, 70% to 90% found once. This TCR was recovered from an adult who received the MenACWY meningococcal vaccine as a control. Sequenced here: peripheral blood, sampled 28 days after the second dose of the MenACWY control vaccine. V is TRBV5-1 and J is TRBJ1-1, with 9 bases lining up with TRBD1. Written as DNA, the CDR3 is TGCGCCAGCAGAACGGACAGGGGAGACACTGAAGCTTTCTTT. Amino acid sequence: CASRTDRGDTEAFF.